These 15 T cell receptor beta chains came from one sample sequenced in a study of glioma-infiltrating T cells after dendritic cell vaccination. Sequencing was performed with immunoSEQ multiplex PCR; in TCRdb, only in-frame clones are kept and a portion is missing. The table includes some 78,000 clones, 85% detected once. Time point reported: after dendritic cell vaccination, including at tumor progression/relapse. Here the sequenced sample was blood, taken after dendritic cell vaccination. The receptors were gathered from a human donor with glioblastoma.

The chain couples TRBV7-3 to TRBJ2-5; 7 bases line up with TRBD2. Germline CDR1 reads SGHTA; CDR2 reads FQGTGA. V lost 1 base, J lost 3 bases, and 8 bases stayed unmatched. This CDR3 is 16 amino acids long. As DNA, the CDR3 is TGTGCCAGCAGCTTAAGTTCTCCAGCGGGGAAAGAGACCCAGTACTTC. Its translation is CASSLSSPAGKETQYF.

V usage is TRBV6-5 and J usage is TRBJ2-1; 7 bases match TRBD1. V dropped 0 bases and J dropped 8; count of bases not matched to a gene: 4. The germline CDR1 and CDR2 sequences are MNHEY and SVGAGI. The CDR3 covers 14 residues. The CDR3: CASSYSKQGHEQFF. For the CDR3, the DNA is TGTGCCAGCAGTTACTCAAAACAGGGGCATGAGCAGTTCTTC.

V and J are TRBV18 and TRBJ2-7; TRBD2 is a possible D gene (6 bases). Germline CDR1 reads KGHSH; CDR2 reads LQKENI. This CDR3 is 14 amino acids long. V was pared by 2 bases and J by 3 bases, with 11 bases between. CDR3 residues: CASSPGTGSYEQYF. The DNA for the CDR3 is TGTGCCAGCTCACCAGGGACTGGAAGCTACGAGCAGTACTTC.

Worth noting for this clone: The junction does not match germline at one end; this may be a read error. The rearrangement uses TRBV27 and TRBJ2-7; a weak D match, TRBD1 (6 bases). This CDR3 contains 12 residues. CDR1 is MNHEY and CDR2 is SMNVEV in the germline V gene (reference sequence). CDR3 coding DNA: TGCTGGTGGGGGCGCATCCCCTACGAGCAGTACTTC. The encoded protein is CWWGRIPYEQYF.

The rearrangement uses TRBV7-6 and TRBJ2-7; 12 bases agree with TRBD2. The CDR3 totals 14 residues. Trimming took 4 bases from V and 3 from J; bases not matched to a gene: 1. CDR1 is SGHVS, CDR2 FNYEAQ, per germline. CDR3 coding DNA: TGTGCCAGCAGCTCTAGCGGGAGGGGCTACGAGCAGTACTTC. This sequence encodes CASSSSGRGYEQYF. The full variable domain, rest sourced from reference TRBV7-6 and TRBJ2-7, is GAGVSQSPRYKVTKRGQDVALRCDPISGHVSLYWYRQALGQGPEFLTYFNYEAQQDKSGLPNDRFSAERPEGSISTLTIQRTEQRDSAMYRCASSSSGRGYEQYFGPGTRLTVT.

The rearrangement links TRBV19 to TRBJ2-3, with 12 nucleotides matching TRBD1. Germline V CDR1 and CDR2: LNHDA, SQIVND (reference sequence). With V trimmed by 5 bases and J by 6 bases, 6 bases remained unmatched. The CDR3 is 15 residues long. The CDR3 loop reads CASSPRDRGQDTQYF. The CDR3 DNA sequence: TGTGCCAGTAGTCCAAGGGACAGGGGGCAGGATACGCAGTATTTT.

The rearrangement joins TRBV5-1 to TRBJ2-1; a weak D match, TRBD1 (6 bases). This CDR3 is 15 amino acids long. Germline V gene sequence: CDR1 SGHRS, CDR2 YFSETQ. V lost 2 bases and J 4 bases, leaving 13 bases between the germline ends. CDR3: CASSFRTDRYNEQFF. In DNA form, the CDR3 reads TGCGCCAGCAGCTTTCGGACAGATAGATACAATGAGCAGTTCTTC.

The chain uses TRBV10-3 and TRBJ2-7; 8 positions agree with TRBD2. Germline CDR1 reads ENHRY; CDR2 reads SYGVKD. The CDR3 consists of 13 residues. V lost 8 bases, J lost 3 bases, and 6 bases stayed unmatched. The DNA for the CDR3 is TGTGCCATCGCGGGAGGACAAAACTACGAGCAGTACTTC. Amino acid sequence: CAIAGGQNYEQYF.

The chain carries TRBV7-9 and TRBJ2-1, with 8 bases matching TRBD2. Germline loops: CDR1 SEHNR, CDR2 FQNEAQ (reference sequence). The CDR3 runs to 16 residues. V lost 5 bases, J lost 2 bases, and 8 bases stayed unmatched. This CDR3 reads CASSGLAGRTYNEQFF. Here the CDR3 DNA reads TGTGCCAGCAGCGGTCTAGCGGGCAGGACCTACAATGAGCAGTTCTTC.

V gene TRBV9 combines with J gene TRBJ1-1; D may be TRBD1 (5 bases). The CDR3 has 13 residues. The ends were cut back, 3 bases at V and 1 base at J, with 7 bases in the middle. Germline CDR1 and CDR2: SGDLS and YYNGEE. The CDR3 DNA reads TGTGCCAGCAGCGCCGGACAGAACACTGAAGCTTTCTTT. Residues: CASSAGQNTEAFF.

V and J are TRBV30 and TRBJ1-1; D is undetermined. Deletions cut 5 bases from V and 0 bases from J, with 4 bases between. The CDR3 sequence is 11 residues long. Germline assignment: CDR1 GTSNPN and CDR2 SVGIG (reference sequence). CDR3 in amino acids: CAWLLNTEAFF. The CDR3 DNA follows: TGTGCCTGGTTATTGAACACTGAAGCTTTCTTT.

Regarding this clone: Other nucleotide sequences in the sample specify the same CDR3. The V call is TRBV7-3, the J call TRBJ2-7, with a tentative D call TRBD2 (5 bases). The V end was cut by 3 bases, the J end by 4 bases, with 10 bases between. The CDR3 sequence is 13 residues long. Germline CDR1 reads SGHTA; CDR2 reads FQGTGA. CDR3 in amino acids: CASSFGGSYEQYF. CDR3 bases: TGTGCCAGCAGCTTTGGTGGGAGTTACGAGCAGTACTTC.

This clone turned up a few times. The chain has TRBV25-1 and TRBJ1-5, with TRBD1 identical over 8 bases. Trimming removed 4 bases from V and 0 bases from J; junction bases left unmatched: 8. Germline CDR1 reads MGHDK; CDR2 reads SYGVNS. The CDR3 sequence is 17 residues long. The CDR3: CASSVRDRSYSNQPQHF. The CDR3 nucleotides read TGTGCCAGCAGTGTACGGGACAGGAGTTATAGCAATCAGCCCCAGCATTTT.

The chain couples TRBV19 to TRBJ1-4, with D possibly matching TRBD1 (6 bases). Looked up from germline, CDR1 is LNHDA and CDR2 is SQIVND (reference sequence). CDR3 size: 15 residues. V lost 6 bases to trimming and J lost 0 bases, with 11 bases between them. The chain's CDR3 is CASRKTGTTNEKLFF. The CDR3 DNA sequence: TGTGCCAGTAGGAAAACAGGGACAACTAATGAAAAACTGTTTTTT.

The CDR3 spells CASSQSSFSGNEQYF. In nucleotides, the CDR3 is TGCGCCAGCAGCCAGAGCTCTTTTAGCGGCAACGAGCAGTACTTC. The rearrangement uses TRBV4-1 and TRBJ2-7, with D perhaps TRBD2 (6 bases). Trimming stripped 3 bases from V and 5 bases from J, with 17 bases between. CDR1 and CDR2 (germline): MGHRA, YSYEKL. The CDR3 is 15 amino acids.